This TCR beta chain stems from a study of T cell responses to AZD1222 COVID-19 vaccine. Clones were sequenced by immunoSEQ multiplex PCR, and TCRdb holds only the in-frame ones, with some missing. The sample contains 70,000 to 85,000 clones, 82% of which appear only once. The CDR3 extends over 16 amino acids. Germline V gene sequence: CDR1 MNHNS, CDR2 SASEGT. Trimming took 3 bases from V and 1 from J, leaving 15 bases between them. This clone has just one count. The TCR originated in an adult in good health. The genes are TRBV6-1 and TRBJ1-1; D may be TRBD1 (5 bases). The material was peripheral blood, obtained on day 0 of AZD1222 vaccination. CDR3 nucleotide sequence: TGTGCCAGCAGTGAGGAGCTGATCGGGGGGAACACTGAAGCTTTCTTT. Its translation is CASSEELIGGNTEAFF.